The TCR beta chain described here comes from a study of ipilimumab plus nivolumab after autologous stem cell transplantation. Study background: DLBCL patients had primary refractory or relapsed disease.

V was shortened by 7 bases and J by 6 bases, with 10 bases between the two germline ends. Germline CDR1 reads LGHNA; CDR2 reads YSLEER. The CDR3 runs 13 residues. TCRdb's table, derived via immunoSEQ multiplex PCR, lists solely in-frame clones and lacks some. The sample lists around 20,000 clones, 70% to 85% seen once, with around 23% in the top ten. This clonotype originated in a male donor with diffuse large B-cell lymphoma. The chain couples TRBV4-3 to TRBJ1-6; no reliable D call. The sequencing here drew on PBMCs, taken in a trial of ipilimumab plus nivolumab as post-transplant consolidation. CDR3 bases: TGCGCCAGCACCTGGGATTTTAATTCACCCCTCCACTTT. Amino acids: CASTWDFNSPLHF.